This note documents a single T cell receptor (beta chain) sequence. TCRdb's table, derived via immunoSEQ multiplex PCR, lists solely in-frame clones and lacks some. The sample consists of fewer than 200,000 clones, roughly 95% of them appearing once. This entry belongs to a study of cytomegalovirus exposure and HLA in healthy donors. The CDR3 is made up of 17 amino acids. Germline CDR1 reads WNHNN; CDR2 reads SYGVQD (reference sequence). The V gene end was trimmed by 5 bases and the J gene end by 2 bases; junction bases not matched to a gene: 9. Sequencing was carried out using PBMCs. The source is a woman aged 18-29 years in good health and CMV-seronegative. V gene TRBV10-1 combines with J gene TRBJ2-2, with TRBD2 matching 9 bases. The CDR3 loop is CASSSSKRGDNTGELFF. Here the CDR3 DNA reads TGCGCCAGCAGTTCCAGTAAGCGGGGGGACAACACCGGGGAGCTGTTTTTT.